A single sample is the source of the 29 T cell receptor beta chains below, sequenced in a study of CD8 T cells in ankylosing spondylitis. These receptors lack a known antigen. Study-wide findings and caveats: One TCR beta motif, made up of several highly homologous variants, appeared characteristic of ankylosing spondylitis blood.

One entry per CDR3 protein, called by TCRdb with MiXCR from the 5' RACE reads. The table includes some 330,000 distinct CDR3 sequences, under 8.5% detected once. The specimen was blood, either unsorted or a sorted T cell fraction (not recorded which). Receptors were obtained from a male donor with ankylosing spondylitis.

The V and J genes are TRBV9 and TRBJ2-2, with a possible D match to TRBD2 (6 bases). Germline values: CDR1 SGDLS, CDR2 YYNGEE. V shed 4 bases and J shed 0 bases, with 13 bases lying between them. The CDR3 loop spans 16 amino acids. The CDR3 DNA reads TGTGCCAGCAGCCCACGCGGGGACGCGAACACCGGGGAGCTGTTTTTT. Translated, it gives CASSPRGDANTGELFF. Filled out from reference TRBV9 and TRBJ2-2, the complete variable domain reads DSGVTQTPKHLITATGQRVTLRCSPRSGDLSVYWYQQSLDQGLQFLIQYYNGEERAKGNILERFSAQQFPDLHSELNLSSLELGDSALYFCASSPRGDANTGELFFGEGSRLTVL.

The rearrangement joins TRBV5-1 to TRBJ2-3, with TRBD2 as a possible D gene (5 bases). The CDR3 totals 14 residues. The V gene's germline CDR1 is SGHRS and CDR2 YFSETQ. Trimming pared 4 bases from V and 4 bases from J, leaving 13 bases between. CDR3: CASSLALEADTQYF. As DNA, the CDR3 is TGCGCCAGCAGCCTGGCCTTGGAGGCAGATACGCAGTATTTT.

This chain connects TRBV20-1 to TRBJ2-1, with D possibly matching TRBD2 (6 bases). Germline V gene lookup returns CDR1 DFQATT and CDR2 SNEGSKA (reference sequence). The CDR3 has 15 residues. V lost 0 bases to trimming and J lost 7 bases, with 16 bases between them. The CDR3 region has the DNA TGCAGTGCTAGAGATCGGGGGAGGACCGGGAATGAGCAGTTCTTC. Amino acids: CSARDRGRTGNEQFF.

The chain carries TRBV5-6 and TRBJ1-5; the D is unclear. The V end lost 3 bases, the J end lost 3 bases, and 13 bases lay between the germline ends. Germline values: CDR1 SGHDT, CDR2 YYEEEE. The length of the CDR3 is 15 residues. In nucleotides, the CDR3 is TGTGCCAGCAGCTATAGGTCCGGGATCAATCAGCCCCAGCATTTT. Translated, it gives CASSYRSGINQPQHF.

This clonotype was detected many times. The chain recombines TRBV14 with TRBJ2-1; D gene unclear. This CDR3 has 15 residues. Trimming took off 2 bases at V and 1 base at J, with 9 bases between the two ends. Germline CDR1 and CDR2: SGHDN and FVKESK. The CDR3 sequence: CASSQYGVSYNEQFF. CDR3 sequence (DNA): TGTGCCAGCAGCCAATACGGAGTTTCCTACAATGAGCAGTTCTTC.

This clonotype was seen a few times. The chain recombines TRBV7-3 with TRBJ1-5; D call uncertain. Trimming took off 0 bases at V and 0 bases at J, with 12 bases between the two ends. The CDR3 has 17 residues. CDR1 SGHTA and CDR2 FQGTGA come from the germline V gene. In DNA, the CDR3 is TGTGCCAGCAGCTTAACGTTGGTAGGGAGTAGCAATCAGCCCCAGCATTTT. Its protein is CASSLTLVGSSNQPQHF.

This clonotype was recorded a few times. The rearrangement joins TRBV10-3 to TRBJ2-3, with a possible D match to TRBD2 (6 bases). V was clipped by 8 bases and J by 1 base, with 10 bases between them. The CDR3 covers 13 residues. Germline CDR1 and CDR2: ENHRY and SYGVKD. The CDR3 DNA reads TGTGCCATCTGGGCTAGCGGCACAGATACGCAGTATTTT. This gives the protein CAIWASGTDTQYF.

This chain uses TRBV18 with TRBJ1-1, with D perhaps matching TRBD1 (6 bases). Per the germline V gene, CDR1 is KGHSH and CDR2 is LQKENI. V lost 5 bases to trimming and J lost 1 base, with 11 bases between them. The CDR3 totals 14 residues. CDR3 sequence reads: CASSTGPGNTEAFF. The DNA of the CDR3 is TGTGCCAGCTCAACAGGGCCGGGGAACACTGAAGCTTTCTTT.

This chain uses TRBV2 with TRBJ1-5, with D tentatively TRBD1 (6 bases). Germline CDR1 SNHLY, CDR2 FYNNEI. V dropped 7 bases and J dropped 5 bases, with 15 bases sitting between them. This CDR3 contains 14 residues. The DNA for the CDR3 is TGTGCCAGCAACCCTATAAGGGGGGATCAGCCCCAGCATTTT. Its protein is CASNPIRGDQPQHF.

This clonotype was counted ten times or more. The genes are TRBV29-1 and TRBJ2-3; no firm D call. The CDR3 has 13 residues. V dropped 1 base and J dropped 6 bases, with 11 bases sitting between them. Per germline, CDR1 SQVTM and CDR2 ANQGSEA. The CDR3 here is CSVEGRQSDTQYF. The CDR3 DNA reads as TGCAGCGTTGAAGGCAGGCAGTCCGATACGCAGTATTTT.

This clonotype was observed a few times. The chain recombines TRBV5-1 with TRBJ2-5; 8 nucleotides line up with TRBD2. J gave up 2 bases and V 3 bases, and 6 bases lay outside the gene matches. Germline loops: CDR1 SGHRS, CDR2 YFSETQ. CDR3 length equals 15 residues. The CDR3 region is CASSYRLARQETQYF. In DNA form, the CDR3 reads TGCGCCAGCAGCTACCGACTAGCGAGGCAAGAGACCCAGTACTTC.

The V and J genes are TRBV5-1 and TRBJ1-1; tentative D call: TRBD1 (6 bases). Trimming shortened V by 4 bases and J by 5 bases, and 15 bases separated the two germline ends. Looked up from germline, CDR1 is SGHRS and CDR2 is YFSETQ. CDR3 length: 14 residues. The DNA for the CDR3 is TGCGCCAGCAGCGGGGGAGGGGGGGGAACTGAAGCTTTCTTT. The encoded protein is CASSGGGGGTEAFF.

V gene TRBV27 combines with J gene TRBJ2-3; 10 bases are a match to TRBD1. CDR3 length equals 17 residues. V lost 3 bases and J lost 5; bases outside the gene matches: 11. CDR1 and CDR2 (germline): MNHEY, SMNVEV (reference sequence). The CDR3 nucleotides read TGTGCCAGCAGTTTGGGGACAGGGGTTGCTAGTGGAGATACGCAGTATTTT. Its protein product is CASSLGTGVASGDTQYF.

This chain joins TRBV5-1 and TRBJ1-1, with TRBD1 identical over 9 bases. The V segment lost 2 bases and the J segment 5 bases; nucleotides outside the gene matches: 13. This CDR3 spans 17 amino acids. Germline CDR1 and CDR2: SGHRS and YFSETQ. This CDR3 reads CASSFPPGQGLGTEAFF. Here the CDR3 DNA reads TGCGCCAGCAGCTTTCCGCCGGGACAGGGTTTGGGGACTGAAGCTTTCTTT.

The sample holds a few counts of this clonotype. The CDR3 here is CASNLPGELFF. In DNA form, the CDR3 reads TGTGCCAGCAACTTACCCGGGGAGCTGTTTTTT. This chain joins TRBV12-3 or TRBV12-4 and TRBJ2-2; D gene unclear. CDR3 length: 11 residues. Trimming stripped 7 bases from V and 6 bases from J, with 6 bases between.

This clonotype appeared many times. The chain employs TRBV4-2 and TRBJ2-2; 13 nucleotides agree with TRBD2. The germline gives CDR1 LGHNA, CDR2 YNFKEQ. The trim removed 7 bases at V and 5 bases at J, leaving 10 bases unmatched. This CDR3 is built from 17 residues. CDR3 sequence (DNA): TGTGCCAGCACCTTTGGACTAGCGGGAGTTCGTACCGGGGAGCTGTTTTTT. It codes for CASTFGLAGVRTGELFF.

This clonotype was observed many times. The chain has TRBV5-1 and TRBJ1-1; D is perhaps TRBD1 (5 bases). Trimming stripped 0 bases from V and 0 bases from J, with 9 bases between. From germline, CDR1 is SGHRS and CDR2 YFSETQ. This CDR3 has 15 residues. The CDR3 protein is CASSLGSGMNTEAFF. The CDR3 nucleotides are TGCGCCAGCAGCTTGGGATCAGGGATGAACACTGAAGCTTTCTTT.

This clonotype has more than one count but fewer than ten. The chain couples TRBV7-2 to TRBJ2-3, with TRBD2 matching 12 bases. Per the germline V gene, CDR1 is SGHTA and CDR2 is FQGNSA. V lost 5 bases, J lost 6 bases, and 12 bases stayed unmatched. This CDR3 is built from 17 residues. The CDR3 DNA reads TGTGCCAGCAGCGAAGTACTAGCGGGGGGACCCGGGGATACGCAGTATTTT. Residues: CASSEVLAGGPGDTQYF.

This clonotype showed up just a few times. The rearrangement uses TRBV4-3 and TRBJ2-2, with 12 bases fitting TRBD2. The length of the CDR3 is 19 residues. CDR1 and CDR2 from the germline V gene are LGHNA and YSLEER. Trimming removed 0 bases from V and 6 bases from J; junction bases left unmatched: 11. The CDR3 sequence: CASSQDASGRALASGELFF. The CDR3 nucleotides read TGCGCCAGCAGCCAAGATGCTAGCGGGAGGGCCCTGGCCTCCGGGGAGCTGTTTTTT.

The chain has TRBV7-2 and TRBJ1-2; no clear D. CDR1 and CDR2 from the germline V gene are SGHTA and FQGNSA. V lost 1 base and J lost 8, with 11 bases in between. This CDR3 is built from 13 residues. CDR3 protein: CASSLVSTFGYTF. The CDR3 DNA sequence: TGTGCCAGCAGCTTAGTTTCTACGTTCGGCTACACCTTC.

This clonotype has at least ten counts. This sequence joins TRBV5-1 and TRBJ2-7; no firm D call. The CDR3 spans 13 residues. From germline, CDR1 is SGHRS and CDR2 YFSETQ. Between the trimmed V and J ends, which lost 0 bases and 3 bases, there was a span of 7 bases. CDR3 DNA sequence: TGCGCCAGCAGCTTGGGAGGAAACTACGAGCAGTACTTC. Translated: CASSLGGNYEQYF. Together with reference TRBV5-1 and TRBJ2-7, the CDR3 gives the full variable domain: KAGVTQTPRYLIKTRGQQVTLSCSPISGHRSVSWYQQTPGQGLQFLFEYFSETQRNKGNFPGRFSGRQFSNSRSEMNVSTLELGDSALYLCASSLGGNYEQYFGPGTRLTVT.

The table lists this clonotype with many counts. The V gene is TRBV20-1, the J gene TRBJ2-1; D uncertain. The germline V and J ends were trimmed by 3 bases and 2 bases, with 14 bases remaining between them. The germline CDR1 and CDR2 sequences are DFQATT and SNEGSKA (reference sequence). This CDR3 contains 15 residues. The CDR3 DNA reads TGCAGTGCTAGTGATCCGACACTACCCTACAATGAGCAGTTCTTC. This encodes CSASDPTLPYNEQFF.

This clonotype was seen more than once but under ten times. The chain employs TRBV5-1 and TRBJ2-1, with 11 nucleotides matching TRBD1. The CDR3 loop spans 14 amino acids. Germline assignment: CDR1 SGHRS and CDR2 YFSETQ. Unmatched junction bases numbered 9, after V lost 3 bases and J lost 13 bases. CDR3: CASSSSGQGAFQFF. The CDR3 nucleotides read TGCGCCAGCAGCTCTTCAGGACAGGGGGCGTTTCAGTTCTTC.

This chain joins TRBV11-2 and TRBJ2-7; 8 bases agree with TRBD1. Trimming cost V 2 bases and J 5 bases; bases outside gene matches: 8. This CDR3 comprises 15 residues. Looked up from germline, CDR1 is SGHAT and CDR2 is FQNNGV. The CDR3 sequence: CASSLRGQDVDEQYF. CDR3 bases: TGTGCCAGCAGCTTAAGGGGACAGGATGTCGACGAGCAGTACTTC.

This clonotype was observed at least ten times. The CDR3 nucleotides are TGTGCCAGCAGTCGGAGTCTCTCTGGAAACACCATATATTTT. Protein product: CASSRSLSGNTIYF. The chain uses TRBV12-3 or TRBV12-4 and TRBJ1-3, with D hard to call. This CDR3 has 14 amino acids. The V gene lost 5 bases and the J gene lost 0 bases, with 8 bases spanning the gap.

In this sample, this clonotype turned up many times. The rearrangement links TRBV12-3 or TRBV12-4 to TRBJ1-5; a weak D match, TRBD1 (5 bases). The CDR3 is made up of 14 amino acids. V was cut by 1 base and J by 3 bases, with 7 bases left in between. CDR3 sequence: CASSLVGDNQPQHF. The CDR3 region has the DNA TGTGCCAGCAGTTTAGTGGGGGACAATCAGCCCCAGCATTTT.

This clonotype was counted only a few times. The chain is built from TRBV29-1 and TRBJ1-1; D perhaps matches TRBD1 (5 bases). Germline-derived CDR1 and CDR2 are SQVTM and ANQGSEA. The germline V and J ends were trimmed by 4 bases and 1 base, with 7 bases remaining between them. The CDR3 extends over 12 amino acids. CDR3 nucleotides: TGCAGCGTTGCCGGGGCGAACACTGAAGCTTTCTTT. This sequence encodes CSVAGANTEAFF.

This clonotype was observed at least ten times. V is TRBV5-1 and J is TRBJ2-1; D remains ambiguous. The germline V gene has CDR1 SGHRS and CDR2 YFSETQ. The CDR3 contains 15 residues. V was clipped by 0 bases and J by 1 base, with 8 bases between them. CDR3 in DNA: TGCGCCAGCAGCTTGGCCGTCGGGTCCTACAATGAGCAGTTCTTC. Encoded protein: CASSLAVGSYNEQFF. Drawing the rest from reference TRBV5-1 and TRBJ2-1, the complete variable domain is KAGVTQTPRYLIKTRGQQVTLSCSPISGHRSVSWYQQTPGQGLQFLFEYFSETQRNKGNFPGRFSGRQFSNSRSEMNVSTLELGDSALYLCASSLAVGSYNEQFFGPGTRLTVL.

This rearrangement joins TRBV5-8 to TRBJ2-7, with D possibly called TRBD1 or TRBD2 (5 bases each). Germline values: CDR1 SGHTS, CDR2 YDEGEE. CDR3 size: 14 residues. Trimming took 4 bases from V and 0 from J, leaving 11 bases between them. The CDR3, as DNA: TGTGCCAGCAGCCGTCGGGGCATCTCCTACGAGCAGTACTTC. Its translation is CASSRRGISYEQYF.